Reported below is one TCR beta chain. Trimming took off 5 bases at V and 4 bases at J, with 12 bases between the two ends. Germline CDR1 is MNHEY and CDR2 is SVGAGI. CDR3 size: 14 residues. The record originates from a study of blood T cell repertoires in COVID-19. TCRdb's copy holds only in-frame clones and misses some; the assay was immunoSEQ multiplex PCR. The sample has around 150,000 clones, around 92% seen once. The receptor comes from a man aged 60 to 75 with acute or convalescent COVID-19. Specimen: peripheral blood. The rearrangement uses TRBV6-5 and TRBJ1-5; the D gene is possibly TRBD1 (6 bases). The CDR3, as DNA: TGTGCCAGCAGTCGGACAGCTCCAAATCAGCCCCAGCATTTT. It is translated as CASSRTAPNQPQHF.